This T cell receptor (beta chain) was profiled in a study of blood T cells in healthy people across ages. Regarding the study as a whole: The recorded TCR beta diversity per million T cells decreased in a roughly linear manner with age.

Germline V CDR1 and CDR2: SGHVS, FQNEAQ. The V gene lost 1 base and the J gene lost 5 bases, with 11 bases spanning the gap. The CDR3 runs to 14 residues. This clonotype has at least ten counts. What it binds is not known. The second PCR ran about 6 to 12 cycles with a sample-barcoded 5' primer and J-beta primers. Via MiXCR, TCRdb re-called the 5' RACE reads, giving one row per CDR3 protein. The sample lists 910,000 or so distinct CDR3 sequences, 51% seen once, with around 21% in the top ten. What was sequenced was blood. The chain combines TRBV7-8 with TRBJ2-5; tentatively, D is TRBD2 (6 bases). This receptor was identified in a woman in her sixties or seventies in good health. CDR3 in amino acids: CASSLVEEGETQYF. CDR3 sequence (DNA): TGTGCCAGCAGCTTAGTAGAGGAGGGTGAGACCCAGTACTTC. Variable domain in full (rest from reference TRBV7-8 and TRBJ2-5): GAGVSQSPRYKVAKRGQDVALRCDPISGHVSLFWYQQALGQGPEFLTYFQNEAQLDKSGLPSDRFFAERPEGSVSTLKIQRTQQEDSAVYLCASSLVEEGETQYFGPGTRLLVL.